What follows is one T cell receptor (beta chain) and its context. Its antigen is not known. The sample is drawn from a study of blood T cells in healthy people across ages. Findings and limits, study-wide: Percentage of naive T cells showed a strong correlation with TCR beta diversity.

Peripheral blood samples of approximately 10 milliliters were drawn from each donor. No fewer than 7 million PBMCs went into each sample. Each sample yielded at least 5 micrograms of PBMC total RNA. The authors ran a second PCR of about 7 to 11 cycles using a sample-barcoded 5' primer and a J-beta primer mix. MiXCR, applied by TCRdb to the 5' RACE reads, yields one record per CDR3 protein. Of approximately 2,000,000 distinct CDR3 sequences listed, approximately 40% were seen once; the top ten hold roughly 23%. The source is a human donor in good health. The sequencing input was blood.

In DNA, the CDR3 is TGTGCCAGCAGCTTAGACGTAGCAGTGGAGTATGGCTACACCTTC. Encoded protein: CASSLDVAVEYGYTF. The chain couples TRBV7-9 to TRBJ1-2; D unresolved. The germline gives CDR1 SEHNR, CDR2 FQNEAQ (reference sequence). Trimming removed 1 base from V and 5 bases from J, with 14 bases in between. The CDR3 is 15 residues long. Variable domain in full (rest from reference TRBV7-9 and TRBJ1-2): DTGVSQNPRHKITKRGQNVTFRCDPISEHNRLYWYRQTLGQGPEFLTYFQNEAQLEKSRLLSDRFSAERPKGSFSTLEIQRTEQGDSAMYLCASSLDVAVEYGYTFGSGTRLTVV.